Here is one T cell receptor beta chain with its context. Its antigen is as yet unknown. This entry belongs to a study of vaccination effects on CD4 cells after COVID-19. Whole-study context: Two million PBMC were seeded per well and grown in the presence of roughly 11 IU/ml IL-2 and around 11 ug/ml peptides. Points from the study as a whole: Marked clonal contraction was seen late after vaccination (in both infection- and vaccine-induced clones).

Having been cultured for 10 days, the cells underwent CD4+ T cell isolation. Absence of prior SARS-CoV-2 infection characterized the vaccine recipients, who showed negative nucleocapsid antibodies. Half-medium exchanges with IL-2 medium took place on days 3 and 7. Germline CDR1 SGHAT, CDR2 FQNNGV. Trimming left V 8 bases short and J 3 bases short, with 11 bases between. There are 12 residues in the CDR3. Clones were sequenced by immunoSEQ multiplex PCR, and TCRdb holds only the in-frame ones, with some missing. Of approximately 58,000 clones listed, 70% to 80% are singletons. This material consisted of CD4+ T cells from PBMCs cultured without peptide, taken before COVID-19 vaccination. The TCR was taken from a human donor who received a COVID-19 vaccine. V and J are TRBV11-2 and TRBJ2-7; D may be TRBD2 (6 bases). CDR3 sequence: CASRGYGYEQYV. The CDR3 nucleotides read TGTGCCAGCCGGGGGTATGGCTACGAGCAGTACGTC.